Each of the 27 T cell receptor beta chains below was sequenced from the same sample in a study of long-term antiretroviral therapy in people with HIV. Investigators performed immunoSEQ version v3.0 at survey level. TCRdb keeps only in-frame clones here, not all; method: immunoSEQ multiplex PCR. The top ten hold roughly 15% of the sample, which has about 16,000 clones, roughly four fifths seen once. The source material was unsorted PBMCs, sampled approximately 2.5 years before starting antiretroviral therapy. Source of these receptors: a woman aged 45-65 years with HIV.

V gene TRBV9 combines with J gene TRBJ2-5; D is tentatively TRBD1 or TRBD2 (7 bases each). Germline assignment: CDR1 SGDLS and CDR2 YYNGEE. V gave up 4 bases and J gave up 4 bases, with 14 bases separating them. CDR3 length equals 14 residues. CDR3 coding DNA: TGTGCCAGCAGCCCAGGGGGGGCCCCAGAGACCCAGTACTTC. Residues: CASSPGGAPETQYF.

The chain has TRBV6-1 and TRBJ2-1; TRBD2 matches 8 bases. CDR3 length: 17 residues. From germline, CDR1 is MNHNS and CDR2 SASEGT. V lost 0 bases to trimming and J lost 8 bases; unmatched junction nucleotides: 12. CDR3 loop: CASSEARTSRVLDEQFF. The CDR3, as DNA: TGTGCCAGCAGTGAAGCGAGGACTAGCCGGGTCCTTGATGAGCAGTTCTTC.

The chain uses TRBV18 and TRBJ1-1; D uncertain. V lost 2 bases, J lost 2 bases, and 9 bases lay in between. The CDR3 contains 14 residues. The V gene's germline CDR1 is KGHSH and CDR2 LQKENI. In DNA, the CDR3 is TGTGCCAGCTCACCATACGGTCCCAACACTGAAGCTTTCTTT. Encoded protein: CASSPYGPNTEAFF.

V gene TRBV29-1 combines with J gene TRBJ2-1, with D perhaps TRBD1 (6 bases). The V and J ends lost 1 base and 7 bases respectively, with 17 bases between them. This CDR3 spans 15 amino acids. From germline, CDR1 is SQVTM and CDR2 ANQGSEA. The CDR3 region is CSVEGRQGPWNEQFF. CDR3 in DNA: TGCAGCGTTGAAGGCAGGCAGGGGCCTTGGAATGAGCAGTTCTTC.

CDR3 loop: CASSQWDVPTEAFF. The CDR3 bases are TGTGCCAGCAGCCAGTGGGACGTCCCCACTGAAGCTTTCTTT. The V gene is TRBV7-9, the J gene TRBJ1-1, with a tentative D call TRBD1 (5 bases). The V end was cut by 5 bases, the J end by 4 bases, with 14 bases between. This CDR3 comprises 14 residues. CDR1 and CDR2 from the germline V gene are SEHNR and FQNEAQ (reference sequence).

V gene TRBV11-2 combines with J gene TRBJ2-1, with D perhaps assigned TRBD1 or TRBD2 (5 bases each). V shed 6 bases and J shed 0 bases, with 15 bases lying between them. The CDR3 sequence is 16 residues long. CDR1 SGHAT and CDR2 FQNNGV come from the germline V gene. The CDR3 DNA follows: TGTGCCAGCAGGGGGGTCACCCCGAGCTCCTACAATGAGCAGTTCTTC. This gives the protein CASRGVTPSSYNEQFF.

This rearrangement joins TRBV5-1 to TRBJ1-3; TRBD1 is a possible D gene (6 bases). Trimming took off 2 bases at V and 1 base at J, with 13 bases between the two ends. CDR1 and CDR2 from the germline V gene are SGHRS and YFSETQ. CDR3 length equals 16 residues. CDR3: CASSLSQGGSGNTIYF. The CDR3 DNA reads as TGCGCCAGCAGCTTATCACAGGGAGGATCTGGAAACACCATATATTTT.

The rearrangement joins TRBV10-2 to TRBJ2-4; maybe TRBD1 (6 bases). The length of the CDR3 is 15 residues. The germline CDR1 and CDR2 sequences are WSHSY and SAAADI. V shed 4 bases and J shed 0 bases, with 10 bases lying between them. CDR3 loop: CASSATDRAKNIQYF. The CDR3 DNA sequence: TGCGCCAGCAGTGCTACGGACAGAGCCAAAAACATTCAGTACTTC.

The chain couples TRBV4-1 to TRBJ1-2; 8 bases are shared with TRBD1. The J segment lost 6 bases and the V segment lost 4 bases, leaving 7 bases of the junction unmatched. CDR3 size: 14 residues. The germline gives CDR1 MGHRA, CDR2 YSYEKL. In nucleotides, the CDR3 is TGCGCCAGCAGCCCCTGGACAGGGAACGATGGCTACACCTTC. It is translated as CASSPWTGNDGYTF.

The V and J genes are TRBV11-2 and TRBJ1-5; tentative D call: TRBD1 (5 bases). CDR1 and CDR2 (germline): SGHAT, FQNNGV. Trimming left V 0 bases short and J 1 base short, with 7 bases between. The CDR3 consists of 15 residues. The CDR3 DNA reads TGTGCCAGCAGCTTAGAGGGGGGGAGCAATCAGCCCCAGCATTTT. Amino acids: CASSLEGGSNQPQHF. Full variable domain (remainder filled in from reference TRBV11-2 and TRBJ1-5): EAGVAQSPRYKIIEKRQSVAFWCNPISGHATLYWYQQILGQGPKLLIQFQNNGVVDDSQLPKDRFSAERLKGVDSTLKIQPAKLEDSAVYLCASSLEGGSNQPQHFGDGTRLSIL.

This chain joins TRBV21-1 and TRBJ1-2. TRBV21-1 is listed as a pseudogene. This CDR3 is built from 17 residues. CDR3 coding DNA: TGTGCCAGCAGCAAGCTGCGCAGGGAAATGGGACTCTATGGCTACACCTTC. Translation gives CASSKLRREMGLYGYTF.

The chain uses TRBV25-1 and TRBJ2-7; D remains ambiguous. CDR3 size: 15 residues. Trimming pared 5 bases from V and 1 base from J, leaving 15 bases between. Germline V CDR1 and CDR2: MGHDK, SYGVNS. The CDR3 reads CASSPIGAASYEQYF. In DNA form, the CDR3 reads TGTGCCAGCAGTCCCATAGGTGCAGCGTCCTACGAGCAGTACTTC.

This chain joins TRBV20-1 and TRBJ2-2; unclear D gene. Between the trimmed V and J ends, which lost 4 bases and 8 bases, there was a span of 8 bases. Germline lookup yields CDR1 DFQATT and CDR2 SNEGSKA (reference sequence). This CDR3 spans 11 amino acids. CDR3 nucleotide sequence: TGCAGTGCTAAGCCGGCAGGGGAGCTGTTTTTT. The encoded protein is CSAKPAGELFF.

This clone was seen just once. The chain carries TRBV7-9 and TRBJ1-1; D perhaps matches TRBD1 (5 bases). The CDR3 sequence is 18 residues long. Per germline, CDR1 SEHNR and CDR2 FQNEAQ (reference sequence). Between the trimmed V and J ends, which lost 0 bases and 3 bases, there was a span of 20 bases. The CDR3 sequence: CASSLAYLSGTVDTEAFF. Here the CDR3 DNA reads TGTGCCAGCAGCTTAGCGTATCTTTCTGGGACGGTGGACACTGAAGCTTTCTTT. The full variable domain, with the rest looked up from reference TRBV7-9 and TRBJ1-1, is DTGVSQNPRHKITKRGQNVTFRCDPISEHNRLYWYRQTLGQGPEFLTYFQNEAQLEKSRLLSDRFSAERPKGSFSTLEIQRTEQGDSAMYLCASSLAYLSGTVDTEAFFGQGTRLTVV.

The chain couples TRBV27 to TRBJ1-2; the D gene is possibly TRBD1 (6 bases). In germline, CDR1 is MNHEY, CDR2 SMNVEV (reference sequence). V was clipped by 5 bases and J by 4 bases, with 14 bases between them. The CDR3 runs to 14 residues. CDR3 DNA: TGTGCCAGCAGTCCCCGGGGGCAGGGCTATGGCTACACCTTC. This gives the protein CASSPRGQGYGYTF.

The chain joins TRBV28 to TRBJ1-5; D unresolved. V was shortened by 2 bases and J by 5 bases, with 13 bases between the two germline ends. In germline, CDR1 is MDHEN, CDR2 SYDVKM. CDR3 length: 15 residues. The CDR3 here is CASSLEGGLHQPQHF. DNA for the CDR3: TGTGCCAGCAGTTTAGAGGGAGGGTTACATCAGCCCCAGCATTTT.

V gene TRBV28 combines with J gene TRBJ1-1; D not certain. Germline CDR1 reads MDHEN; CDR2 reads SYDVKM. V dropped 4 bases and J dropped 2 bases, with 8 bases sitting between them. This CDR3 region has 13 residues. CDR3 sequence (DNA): TGTGCCAGCAGTTCAACAGCCAACACTGAAGCTTTCTTT. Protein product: CASSSTANTEAFF. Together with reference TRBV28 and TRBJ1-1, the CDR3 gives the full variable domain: DVKVTQSSRYLVKRTGEKVFLECVQDMDHENMFWYRQDPGLGLRLIYFSYDVKMKEKGDIPEGYSVSREKKERFSLILESASTNQTSMYLCASSSTANTEAFFGQGTRLTVV.

CDR3 in amino acids: CASSGGGRNIQYF. In DNA form, the CDR3 reads TGTGCCAGCAGCGGTGGGGGGAGGAACATTCAGTACTTC. V usage is TRBV13 and J usage is TRBJ2-4, with D tentatively TRBD2 (6 bases). This CDR3 is 13 amino acids long. From germline, CDR1 is PRHDT and CDR2 FYEKMQ (reference sequence). Deletions cut 5 bases from V and 7 bases from J, with 12 bases between. The complete variable domain, with remaining parts taken from reference TRBV13 and TRBJ2-4, reads AAGVIQSPRHLIKEKRETATLKCYPIPRHDTVYWYQQGPGQDPQFLISFYEKMQSDKGSIPDRFSAQQFSDYHSELNMSSLELGDSALYFCASSGGGRNIQYFGAGTRLSVL.

This CDR3 reads CASSPTGMREKLFF. The CDR3 nucleotides read TGTGCCAGCAGCCCCACAGGGATGAGAGAAAAACTGTTTTTT. The chain couples TRBV7-9 to TRBJ1-4; maybe TRBD1 (6 bases). The CDR3 sequence is 14 residues long. Germline V CDR1 and CDR2: SEHNR, FQNEAQ (reference sequence). The germline V and J ends were trimmed by 5 bases and 8 bases, with 15 bases remaining between them.

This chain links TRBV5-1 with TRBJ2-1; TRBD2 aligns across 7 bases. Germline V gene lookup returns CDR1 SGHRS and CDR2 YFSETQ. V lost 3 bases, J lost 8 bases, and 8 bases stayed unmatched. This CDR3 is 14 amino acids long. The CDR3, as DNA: TGCGCCAGCAGCTCGGGGGGTCCGACAGATGAGCAGTTCTTC. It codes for CASSSGGPTDEQFF.

In nucleotides, the CDR3 is TGTGCCAGCTCGAATAGGACAGATAATAGCAATCAGCCCCAGCATTTT. This sequence encodes CASSNRTDNSNQPQHF. The chain links TRBV21-1 to TRBJ1-5; whether TRBD1, the table's D call, matches the DNA was not checked. TRBV21-1 counts as a pseudogene. The CDR3 runs to 16 residues.

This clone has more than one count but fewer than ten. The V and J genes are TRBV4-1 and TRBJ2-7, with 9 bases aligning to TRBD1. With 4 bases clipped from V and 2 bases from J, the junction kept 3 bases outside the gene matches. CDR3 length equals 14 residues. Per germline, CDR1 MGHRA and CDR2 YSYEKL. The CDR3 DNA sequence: TGCGCCAGCAGCCGAGACAGGGGGACCTACGAGCAGTACTTC. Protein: CASSRDRGTYEQYF.

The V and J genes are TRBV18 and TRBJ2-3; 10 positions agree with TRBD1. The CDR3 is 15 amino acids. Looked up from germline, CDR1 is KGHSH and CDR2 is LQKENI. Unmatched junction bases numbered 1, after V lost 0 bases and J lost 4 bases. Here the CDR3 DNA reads TGTGCCAGCTCACCACCGGACAGGGGGGCAGATACGCAGTATTTT. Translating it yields CASSPPDRGADTQYF.

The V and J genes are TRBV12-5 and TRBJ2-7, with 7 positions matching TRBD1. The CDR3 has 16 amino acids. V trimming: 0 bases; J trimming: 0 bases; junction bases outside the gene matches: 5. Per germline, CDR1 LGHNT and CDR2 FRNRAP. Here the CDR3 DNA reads TGTGCTAGTGGTTTGGTACTCGGGACAGTCTCCTACGAGCAGTACTTC. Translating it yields CASGLVLGTVSYEQYF.

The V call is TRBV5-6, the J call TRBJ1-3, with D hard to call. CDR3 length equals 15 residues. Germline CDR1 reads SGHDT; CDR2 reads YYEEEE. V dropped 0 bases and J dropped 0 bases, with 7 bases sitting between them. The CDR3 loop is CASSLAAVSGNTIYF. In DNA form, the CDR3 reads TGTGCCAGCAGCTTGGCGGCAGTCTCTGGAAACACCATATATTTT.

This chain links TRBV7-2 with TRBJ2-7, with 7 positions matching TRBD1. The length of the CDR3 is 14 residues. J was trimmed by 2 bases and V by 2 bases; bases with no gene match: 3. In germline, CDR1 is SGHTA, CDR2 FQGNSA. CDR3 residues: CASSLRQGPYEQYF. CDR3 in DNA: TGTGCCAGCAGCTTAAGACAGGGCCCCTACGAGCAGTACTTC.

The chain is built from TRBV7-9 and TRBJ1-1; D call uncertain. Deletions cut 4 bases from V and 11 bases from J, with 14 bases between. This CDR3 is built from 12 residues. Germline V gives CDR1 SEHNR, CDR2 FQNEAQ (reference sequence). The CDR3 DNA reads TGTGCCAGCAGCTCCCCGGGTAAGCGTGCTTTCTTT. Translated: CASSSPGKRAFF. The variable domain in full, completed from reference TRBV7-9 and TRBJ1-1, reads DTGVSQNPRHKITKRGQNVTFRCDPISEHNRLYWYRQTLGQGPEFLTYFQNEAQLEKSRLLSDRFSAERPKGSFSTLEIQRTEQGDSAMYLCASSSPGKRAFFGQGTRLTVV.